Described below is a single T cell receptor beta chain sequence and its context. As yet, its antigen is unknown. TCRdb's table, derived via immunoSEQ multiplex PCR, lists solely in-frame clones and lacks some. The data contain 130,000 to 150,000 clones, roughly 90% of them singletons. Combined were second doses at about 4 or about 12 weeks. These data come from a study of T cell responses to AZD1222 COVID-19 vaccine. The study, taken as a whole, reports: Unmutated regions of variants are reportedly targeted by nearly half of spike-specific TCRs. Vaccine-related CD4 TCRs covered spike, predominating at 160-218 and 743-854. Baseline seropositivity occurred in only 5 to 7 AZD1222 recipients.

Germline CDR1 is KGHSH and CDR2 is LQKENI. The CDR3 contains 15 residues. V lost 6 bases, J lost 2 bases, and 16 bases lay in between. The origin of this receptor is an adult who received the AZD1222 COVID-19 vaccine. The chain carries TRBV18 and TRBJ1-1; maybe TRBD1 (5 bases). The source material was peripheral blood, sampled 28 days after the second AZD1222 dose. CDR3 protein: CASSPYWGGNTEAFF. The CDR3 region has the DNA TGTGCCAGCTCCCCCTACTGGGGGGGAAACACTGAAGCTTTCTTT.